The clone carrying this T cell receptor beta chain was seen at least ten times. Its matching antigen is unknown. This sample stems from a study of human T cells and chemical hapten exposure. Study-wide background: An area of 2 cm by around 2 cm on upper inner arm skin received 2% DPC for sensitization. Study-level results: Expanded TCRs clustered into significantly more large CDR3 similarity groups than controls, the analysis revealed.

TCRdb re-called the RACE reads with MiXCR, one entry per CDR3 protein. Found here are a few hundred thousand distinct CDR3 sequences, approximately 5.1% of them singletons; the top ten hold under 2.5%. Time point here: patch test 1, 2 weeks after DPC sensitization. Specified treatment: therapeutic diphenylcyclopropenone sensitization with weekly scalp DPC. Blood sampling preceded each patch test application. Those who donated were patients with alopecia, 18 to 70 years of age, and suitable for DPC. V lost 1 base and J lost 3, with 10 bases in between. This CDR3 is 14 amino acids long. Germline CDR1 reads DFQATT; CDR2 reads SNEGSKA (reference sequence).

The clonotype was recovered from a woman in her fifties or sixties with alopecia areata. Some clones in this sample may be carry-over from other donors' samples. The specimen comprised whole blood, sampled in connection with sensitization to the hapten diphenylcyclopropenone (DPC). This chain joins TRBV20-1 and TRBJ1-5; D is perhaps TRBD1 (6 bases). The CDR3 DNA reads TGCAGTGCTAGAGTACAGGGAATCAATCAGCCCCAGCATTTT. This translates into CSARVQGINQPQHF.